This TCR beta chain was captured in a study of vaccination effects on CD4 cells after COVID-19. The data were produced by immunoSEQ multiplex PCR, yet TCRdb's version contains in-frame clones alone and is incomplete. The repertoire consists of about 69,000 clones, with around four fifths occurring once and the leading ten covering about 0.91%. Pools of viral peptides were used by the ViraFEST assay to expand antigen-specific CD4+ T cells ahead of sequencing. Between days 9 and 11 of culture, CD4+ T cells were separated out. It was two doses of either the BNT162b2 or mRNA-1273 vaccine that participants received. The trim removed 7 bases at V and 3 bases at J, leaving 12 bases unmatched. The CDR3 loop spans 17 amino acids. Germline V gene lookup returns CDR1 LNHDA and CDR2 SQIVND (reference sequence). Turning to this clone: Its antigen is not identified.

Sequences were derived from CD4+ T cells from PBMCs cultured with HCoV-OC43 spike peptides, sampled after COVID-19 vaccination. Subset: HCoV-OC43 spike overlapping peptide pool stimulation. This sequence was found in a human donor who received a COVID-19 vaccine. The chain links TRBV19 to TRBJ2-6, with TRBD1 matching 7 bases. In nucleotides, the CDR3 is TGTGCCAGTACCGCCAGGGGGTTGAGCTATGGGGCCAACGTCCTGACTTTC. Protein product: CASTARGLSYGANVLTF.